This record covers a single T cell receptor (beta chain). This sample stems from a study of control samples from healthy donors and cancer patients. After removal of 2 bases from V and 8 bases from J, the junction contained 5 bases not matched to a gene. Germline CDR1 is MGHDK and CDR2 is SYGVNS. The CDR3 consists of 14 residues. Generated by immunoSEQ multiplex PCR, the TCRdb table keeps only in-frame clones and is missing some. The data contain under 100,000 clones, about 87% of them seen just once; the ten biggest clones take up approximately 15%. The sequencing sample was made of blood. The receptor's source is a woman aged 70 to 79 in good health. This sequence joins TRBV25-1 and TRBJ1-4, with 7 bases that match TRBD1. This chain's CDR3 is CASSEGGGGEKLFF. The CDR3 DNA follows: TGTGCCAGCAGTGAAGGAGGGGGCGGCGAAAAACTGTTTTTT.